One T cell receptor beta chain is described in this entry. Its target is not known. The PCR ran on 60 Vbeta and 13 Jbeta primers. Original processing methods: The authors later counted 75 million to 90 million unique TCR beta chains, some 10 million of them shared. The repertoire was sequenced with immunoSEQ multiplex PCR; TCRdb's copy has only in-frame clones and lacks some. V and J calls and clone size are copied from that table; D and trimming were computed from the DNA. The sample lists roughly 99,000 clones; less than 85% were seen once. These data come from a study of cytomegalovirus exposure and HLA in healthy donors. Study-level background: Clustering assigned 81% of the approximately 400 genotyped donors to the Caucasian-associated ancestry cluster. Study-wide points: The CMV antigen specificity of a few CMV-associated chains was confirmed through in vitro analysis. Common viral pathogens seemed, in a later analysis, to connect with several of the most significant clusters.

This CDR3 spans 13 amino acids. Germline V CDR1 and CDR2: GTSNPN, SVGIG (reference sequence). J lost 3 bases, V lost 8 bases, and 6 bases had no gene match. The J gene is TRBJ1-3, the V gene TRBV30; 8 nucleotides align to TRBD1. The TCR sequence derives from a woman in her forties in good health and CMV-seropositive. The sample taken for sequencing was PBMCs. The CDR3 region is CAVQGARGNTIYF. CDR3 sequence (DNA): TGTGCCGTGCAGGGGGCCCGTGGAAACACCATATATTTT.